This T cell receptor (beta chain) was retrieved from a study of T cell responses to AZD1222 COVID-19 vaccine. From germline, CDR1 is LNHNV and CDR2 YYDKDF (reference sequence). CDR3 length: 13 residues. The V end lost 3 bases, the J end lost 5 bases, and 10 bases lay between the germline ends. Assay used: immunoSEQ multiplex PCR; TCRdb lists only in-frame clones, some missing. The data show 100,000 to 140,000 clones, around 92% seen once. This sequence originates from an adult who received the AZD1222 COVID-19 vaccine. The source material was peripheral blood, sampled 28 days after the second AZD1222 dose. The chain carries TRBV15 and TRBJ1-1; possible D gene TRBD1, 5 bases. CDR3 nucleotide sequence: TGTGCCACCAGCAGTCGAGAGGGGACTGAAGCTTTCTTT. This codes for CATSSREGTEAFF.